The entry below describes one T cell receptor beta chain. This sample was taken from a study of blood T cell repertoires in COVID-19. Data came from immunoSEQ multiplex PCR; TCRdb stores just in-frame clones and leaves some out. The sample lists about 63,000 clones, around 80% occurring once. This CDR3 spans 16 amino acids. The V end lost 6 bases, the J end lost 2 bases, and 19 bases lay between the germline ends. Per the germline V gene, CDR1 is MDHEN and CDR2 is SYDVKM. The receptor was isolated from a human donor in a cohort sampled during active COVID-19. This chain links TRBV28 with TRBJ2-5; weak D call: TRBD2 (6 bases). Sequencing was done on a sample of peripheral blood. In nucleotides, the CDR3 is TGTGCCAGCAGCTTAAGGGGAGGCGCGAGGCAAGAGACCCAGTACTTC. Amino acid sequence: CASSLRGGARQETQYF.